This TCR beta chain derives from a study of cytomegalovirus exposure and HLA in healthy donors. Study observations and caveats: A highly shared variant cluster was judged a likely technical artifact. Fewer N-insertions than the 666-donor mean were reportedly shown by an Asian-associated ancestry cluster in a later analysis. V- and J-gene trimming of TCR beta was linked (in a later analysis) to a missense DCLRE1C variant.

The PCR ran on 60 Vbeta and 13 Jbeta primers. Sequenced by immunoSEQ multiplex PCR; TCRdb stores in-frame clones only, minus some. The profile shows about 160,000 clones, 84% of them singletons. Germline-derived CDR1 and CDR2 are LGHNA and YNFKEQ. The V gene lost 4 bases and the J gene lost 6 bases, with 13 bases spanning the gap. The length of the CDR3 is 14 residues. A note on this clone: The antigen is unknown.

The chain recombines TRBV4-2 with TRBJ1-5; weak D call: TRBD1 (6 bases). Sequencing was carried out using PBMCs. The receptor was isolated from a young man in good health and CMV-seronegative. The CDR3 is CASSRTGTGQPQHF. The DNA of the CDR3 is TGTGCCAGCAGCCGTACAGGGACGGGTCAGCCCCAGCATTTT.